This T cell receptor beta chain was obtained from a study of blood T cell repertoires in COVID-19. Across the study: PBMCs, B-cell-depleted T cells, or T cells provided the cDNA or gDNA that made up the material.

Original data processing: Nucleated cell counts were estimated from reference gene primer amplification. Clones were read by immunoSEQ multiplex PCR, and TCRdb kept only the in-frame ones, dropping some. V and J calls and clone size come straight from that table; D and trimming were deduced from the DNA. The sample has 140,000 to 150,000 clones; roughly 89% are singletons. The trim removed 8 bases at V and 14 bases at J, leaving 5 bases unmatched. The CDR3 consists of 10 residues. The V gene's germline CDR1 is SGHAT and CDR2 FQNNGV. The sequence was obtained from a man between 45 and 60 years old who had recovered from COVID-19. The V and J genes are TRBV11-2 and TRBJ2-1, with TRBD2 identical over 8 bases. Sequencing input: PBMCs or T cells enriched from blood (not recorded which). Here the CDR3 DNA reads TGTGCCAGCTCGCGGGGGGCTGAGTTCTTC. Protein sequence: CASSRGAEFF.